A selection of T cell receptor beta chains follows, all from one sample in a study of blood T cell repertoires in COVID-19. Repertoires were generated with immunoSEQ multiplex PCR, while TCRdb's copy carries only in-frame clones and drops some. Among 90,000 or so clones, more than 70% were seen once, and the ten largest hold 25%. Sequenced material: peripheral blood. The receptors here all came from a human donor in a cohort sampled during active COVID-19. Both conserved end residues are part of each CDR3. Each record gives: V gene, J gene, CDR3 protein.

TRBV11-2	TRBJ1-5	CASSLDGRSNQPQHF
TRBV4-3	TRBJ2-3	CASSQWGASGRSTDTQYF
TRBV27	TRBJ2-7	CASAVAGEDYEQYF
TRBV27	TRBJ2-3	CASSPRQGPSTDTQYF
TRBV2	TRBJ2-1	CASGGASGRSEQFF
TRBV7-2	TRBJ1-5	CASRLVGGQTNQPQHF
TRBV9	TRBJ1-6	CASSVGLTVDSPLHF
TRBV5-1	TRBJ1-1	CASSPGVVVKPFEAFF
TRBV28	TRBJ1-3	CASRDTDHSGNTIYF
TRBV5-1	TRBJ2-3	CASTAGGPQYF
TRBV5-4	TRBJ1-1	CASSLAGLGTEAFF
TRBV5-8	TRBJ2-3	CASSLAVQVDTDTQYF
TRBV29-1	TRBJ1-2	CSVEDRGQGGYTF
TRBV11-2	TRBJ2-1	CASSSLLGQGYNEQFF
TRBV29-1	TRBJ2-7	CSVVSPGQSYEQYF
TRBV4-3	TRBJ2-5	CASSQDGGEETQYF